The rows below give T cell receptor beta chains drawn from one sample of a study of cytomegalovirus exposure and HLA in healthy donors. The data were produced by immunoSEQ multiplex PCR, yet TCRdb's version contains in-frame clones alone and is incomplete. The data show 200,000 or so clones, with 82% seen just once and less than 3% held by the top ten. The specimen was PBMCs. The receptor set was obtained from a woman in her 40s in good health and CMV-seronegative. CDR3s include the opening cysteine and the closing phenylalanine or tryptophan. A D gene is named only where the DNA matches it firmly. Expanded clones get a size class; other rows say once, few or many, or leave the size out.

j_gene: TRBJ2-1; d_gene: TRBD2; abundance: .; v_gene: TRBV28; CDR3aa: CASFGRGAWDEQFF; CDR3nt: TGTGCCAGCTTCGGGAGGGGGGCTTGGGATGAGCAGTTCTTC
j_gene: TRBJ2-5; d_gene: TRBD2; abundance: .; v_gene: TRBV12-5; CDR3aa: CASGLAGQETQYF; CDR3nt: TGTGCTAGTGGTTTAGCGGGGCAAGAGACCCAGTACTTC
j_gene: TRBJ1-6; d_gene: .; abundance: .; v_gene: TRBV27; CDR3aa: CASSFSGGRAERNLLHF; CDR3nt: TGTGCCAGCAGCTTCAGTGGGGGCAGGGCGGAACGCAACCTACTCCACTTT
j_gene: TRBJ1-2; d_gene: .; abundance: .; v_gene: TRBV19; CDR3aa: CASSMRDGYGYTF; CDR3nt: TGTGCCAGTAGTATGCGGGATGGCTATGGCTACACCTTC
j_gene: TRBJ2-4; d_gene: TRBD2; abundance: .; v_gene: TRBV2; CDR3aa: CASSPLAGGPGGGNIQYF; CDR3nt: TGTGCCAGCAGCCCCCTAGCGGGAGGGCCGGGTGGAGGTAACATTCAGTACTTC
j_gene: TRBJ2-1; d_gene: .; abundance: .; v_gene: TRBV7-9; CDR3aa: CASSPRGITYNEQFF; CDR3nt: TGTGCCAGCAGCCCCCGGGGGATTACCTACAATGAGCAGTTCTTC
j_gene: TRBJ2-1; d_gene: .; abundance: .; v_gene: TRBV27; CDR3aa: CASTRVAASSYNEQFF; CDR3nt: TGTGCCAGCACGAGGGTAGCGGCTAGCTCCTACAATGAGCAGTTCTTC
j_gene: TRBJ2-1; d_gene: TRBD1; abundance: .; v_gene: TRBV27; CDR3aa: CASSPGQAAGEQFF; CDR3nt: TGTGCCAGCAGCCCGGGACAGGCCGCTGGGGAGCAGTTCTTC
j_gene: TRBJ2-7; d_gene: TRBD1; abundance: .; v_gene: TRBV6-1; CDR3aa: CASRSLGTGDEQYF; CDR3nt: TGTGCCAGCAGGAGCCTCGGGACAGGGGACGAGCAGTACTTC
j_gene: TRBJ2-3; d_gene: .; abundance: .; v_gene: TRBV2; CDR3aa: CASSRRVTDTQYF; CDR3nt: TGTGCCAGCAGTAGGAGGGTTACAGATACGCAGTATTTT
j_gene: TRBJ2-1; d_gene: .; abundance: .; v_gene: TRBV9; CDR3aa: CASSSIVSSYNEQFF; CDR3nt: TGTGCCAGCAGCAGTATAGTGAGCTCCTACAATGAGCAGTTCTTC
j_gene: TRBJ2-7; d_gene: .; abundance: .; v_gene: TRBV28; CDR3aa: CGWGSYYEQYF; CDR3nt: TGTGGTTGGGGCAGCTACTACGAGCAGTACTTC
j_gene: TRBJ1-1; d_gene: .; abundance: .; v_gene: TRBV28; CDR3aa: CASSLGWSEAFF; CDR3nt: TGTGCCAGCAGTTTAGGCTGGTCTGAAGCTTTCTTT
j_gene: TRBJ1-2; d_gene: .; abundance: .; v_gene: TRBV7-8; CDR3aa: CASSETGFGYTF; CDR3nt: TGTGCCAGCAGCGAAACAGGGTTTGGCTACACCTTC
j_gene: TRBJ1-5; d_gene: .; abundance: .; v_gene: TRBV2; CDR3aa: CASNLISQPQHF; CDR3nt: TGTGCCAGCAATCTAATTAGCCAGCCCCAGCATTTT
j_gene: TRBJ1-5; d_gene: .; abundance: once; v_gene: TRBV6-5; CDR3aa: CASSYSPGNQPQHF; CDR3nt: TGTGCCAGCAGTTACTCCCCAGGAAATCAGCCTCAGCATTTT
j_gene: TRBJ2-2; d_gene: TRBD2; abundance: .; v_gene: TRBV6-6; CDR3aa: CASRDPGLADTGELFF; CDR3nt: TGTGCCAGCAGGGATCCGGGACTAGCCGACACCGGGGAGCTGTTTTTT
j_gene: TRBJ2-7; d_gene: TRBD2; abundance: .; v_gene: TRBV19; CDR3aa: CASGAAGGGGSYEQYF; CDR3nt: TGTGCCAGTGGGGCGGCGGGAGGAGGGGGCTCCTACGAGCAGTACTTC
j_gene: TRBJ1-5; d_gene: .; abundance: few; v_gene: TRBV6-1; CDR3aa: CASSAGNNQPQHF; CDR3nt: TGTGCCAGCAGTGCGGGGAACAATCAGCCCCAGCATTTT
j_gene: TRBJ2-1; d_gene: TRBD2; abundance: few; v_gene: TRBV27; CDR3aa: CASSFSAWTSGDNEQFF; CDR3nt: TGTGCCAGCAGTTTCTCAGCATGGACTAGCGGGGACAATGAGCAGTTCTTC
j_gene: TRBJ1-1; d_gene: .; abundance: .; v_gene: TRBV18; CDR3aa: CASSPPGGVSNTEAFF; CDR3nt: TGTGCCAGCTCACCACCCGGGGGGGTCTCGAACACTGAAGCTTTCTTT
j_gene: TRBJ1-5; d_gene: .; abundance: .; v_gene: TRBV6-1; CDR3aa: CASSAVRQPQHF; CDR3nt: TGTGCCAGCAGTGCGGTCCGACAGCCCCAGCATTTT
j_gene: TRBJ2-1; d_gene: .; abundance: .; v_gene: TRBV5-1; CDR3aa: CASSLGFSSSYNEQFF; CDR3nt: TGCGCCAGCAGCTTGGGTTTCTCTAGCTCCTACAATGAGCAGTTCTTC
j_gene: TRBJ2-2; d_gene: .; abundance: few; v_gene: TRBV18; CDR3aa: CASSPARWAGELFF; CDR3nt: TGTGCCAGCTCACCGGCTAGATGGGCCGGGGAGCTGTTTTTT
j_gene: TRBJ1-3; d_gene: TRBD1; abundance: .; v_gene: TRBV4-2; CDR3aa: CASSQAGGENTIYF; CDR3nt: TGTGCCAGCAGCCAAGCAGGGGGCGAAAACACCATATATTTT
j_gene: TRBJ1-1; d_gene: .; abundance: .; v_gene: TRBV19; CDR3aa: CASSKETQGGWNEAFF; CDR3nt: TGTGCCAGTAGTAAAGAGACCCAGGGAGGGTGGAATGAAGCTTTCTTT
j_gene: TRBJ2-7; d_gene: .; abundance: .; v_gene: TRBV12-1; CDR3aa: CASSFQLGGSTSGIGEQYF; CDR3nt: TGTGCCAGCAGCTTTCAACTCGGTGGCTCGACTAGCGGGATTGGCGAGCAGTACTTC
j_gene: TRBJ2-5; d_gene: .; abundance: .; v_gene: TRBV28; CDR3aa: CASSSRTTMGETQYF; CDR3nt: TGTGCCAGCAGTTCCCGGACTACAATGGGGGAGACCCAGTACTTC
j_gene: TRBJ1-2; d_gene: .; abundance: .; v_gene: TRBV7-8; CDR3aa: CASSLGEYGYTF; CDR3nt: TGTGCCAGCAGCCTCGGGGAATATGGCTACACCTTC
j_gene: TRBJ1-5; d_gene: .; abundance: .; v_gene: TRBV6-6; CDR3aa: CASSYSPGVNQPQHF; CDR3nt: TGTGCCAGCAGTTACTCGCCCGGGGTTAATCAGCCCCAGCATTTT
j_gene: TRBJ2-5; d_gene: .; abundance: .; v_gene: TRBV5-1; CDR3aa: CASSLFSGRETQYF; CDR3nt: TGCGCCAGCAGCTTGTTTTCCGGGAGAGAGACCCAGTACTTC
j_gene: TRBJ2-3; d_gene: .; abundance: .; v_gene: TRBV9; CDR3aa: CASSESPFRAGDTQYF; CDR3nt: TGTGCCAGCAGTGAAAGCCCCTTCCGTGCCGGAGATACGCAGTATTTT
j_gene: TRBJ2-3; d_gene: .; abundance: .; v_gene: TRBV10-3; CDR3aa: CAISEGQSPDTQYF; CDR3nt: TGTGCCATCAGTGAGGGGCAATCACCAGATACGCAGTATTTT
j_gene: TRBJ1-5; d_gene: TRBD1; abundance: .; v_gene: TRBV28; CDR3aa: CASREQGMDGNQPQHF; CDR3nt: TGTGCCAGCAGGGAACAGGGGATGGACGGCAATCAGCCCCAGCATTTT
j_gene: TRBJ2-1; d_gene: TRBD2; abundance: once; v_gene: TRBV5-1; CDR3aa: CASSEGLLYNEQFF; CDR3nt: TGCGCCAGCAGCGAGGGACTACTATACAATGAGCAGTTCTTC
j_gene: TRBJ2-3; d_gene: .; abundance: .; v_gene: TRBV11-2; CDR3aa: CASSFSLLTDTQYF; CDR3nt: TGTGCCAGCAGCTTTTCGTTGTTGACAGATACGCAGTATTTT
j_gene: TRBJ1-5; d_gene: TRBD1; abundance: .; v_gene: TRBV10-3; CDR3aa: CAISNRGQNQPQHF; CDR3nt: TGTGCCATCAGCAACAGGGGGCAAAATCAGCCCCAGCATTTT
j_gene: TRBJ2-5; d_gene: TRBD2; abundance: .; v_gene: TRBV4-1; CDR3aa: CASSQDGTSGQETQYF; CDR3nt: TGCGCCAGCAGCCAGGACGGGACTAGCGGGCAAGAGACCCAGTACTTC
j_gene: TRBJ2-7; d_gene: TRBD2; abundance: .; v_gene: TRBV7-2; CDR3aa: CASSSLAGASYEQYF; CDR3nt: TGTGCCAGCAGCTCACTAGCGGGTGCCTCCTACGAGCAGTACTTC
j_gene: TRBJ2-1; d_gene: .; abundance: .; v_gene: TRBV2; CDR3aa: CASKPTGPGEQFF; CDR3nt: TGTGCCAGCAAGCCGACCGGACCAGGGGAGCAGTTCTTC
j_gene: TRBJ2-7; d_gene: TRBD2; abundance: .; v_gene: TRBV11-2; CDR3aa: CASSLGAGVDEQYF; CDR3nt: TGTGCCAGCAGCTTAGGTGCGGGGGTGGACGAGCAGTACTTC
j_gene: TRBJ2-1; d_gene: .; abundance: .; v_gene: TRBV6-6; CDR3aa: CASSYTALSGYNEQFF; CDR3nt: TGTGCCAGCAGTTACACGGCCCTCTCGGGCTACAATGAGCAGTTCTTC
j_gene: TRBJ2-7; d_gene: .; abundance: .; v_gene: TRBV11-2; CDR3aa: CASSLTGQYYEQYF; CDR3nt: TGTGCCAGCAGCTTAACAGGACAATACTACGAGCAGTACTTC
j_gene: TRBJ2-7; d_gene: .; abundance: .; v_gene: TRBV2; CDR3aa: CASSEWAYEQYF; CDR3nt: TGTGCCAGCAGTGAATGGGCTTACGAGCAGTACTTC
j_gene: TRBJ1-3; d_gene: TRBD1; abundance: .; v_gene: TRBV25-1; CDR3aa: CASSEQRQGWGSGNTIYF; CDR3nt: TGTGCCAGCAGTGAACAAAGACAGGGATGGGGCTCTGGAAACACCATATATTTT
j_gene: TRBJ2-3; d_gene: TRBD2; abundance: .; v_gene: TRBV7-6; CDR3aa: CASSLFGLAERTDTQYF; CDR3nt: TGTGCCAGCAGCTTATTTGGACTAGCGGAACGCACAGATACGCAGTATTTT
j_gene: TRBJ2-1; d_gene: TRBD2; abundance: .; v_gene: TRBV7-8; CDR3aa: CASSTGTSGRWEQFF; CDR3nt: TGTGCCAGCAGCACCGGGACTAGCGGGAGGTGGGAGCAGTTCTTC
j_gene: TRBJ2-7; d_gene: TRBD1; abundance: .; v_gene: TRBV6-5; CDR3aa: CASSWGTASYEQYF; CDR3nt: TGTGCCAGCAGTTGGGGGACAGCCTCCTACGAGCAGTACTTC